Listed here are 17 T cell receptor beta chains from one sample, sequenced in a study of T cell repertoires in cytomegalovirus infection (dated by TCRdb to the late 2010s). TCRdb records Illumina HiSeq 1500 as the sequencer. TCRdb trimmed the raw reads at Q25, called clones with MiXCR and kept productive beta chains. CDR3 protein duplicates are merged, each entry listing the most common genes and DNA. This sample lists 200,000 to 300,000 distinct CDR3 sequences; roughly 13% were detected once. The ten biggest clones cover roughly 8.9% of the sample. What was sequenced was PBMCs. Receptors were obtained from a human donor in good health (CMV status not recorded). Some clones in this sample may be carry-over from other donors' samples.

This clonotype occurred many times. The gene calls are TRBV7-9 and TRBJ2-1; 10 nucleotides match TRBD1. Germline lookup yields CDR1 SEHNR and CDR2 FQNEAQ (reference sequence). The CDR3 is 16 amino acids. The trim removed 5 bases at V and 4 bases at J, leaving 8 bases unmatched. The CDR3 DNA reads TGTGCCAGCAGCCCTCCCCCGGGACAGGGGTACAATGAGCAGTTCTTC. Amino acids: CASSPPPGQGYNEQFF.

This clonotype has at least ten counts. V gene TRBV2 combines with J gene TRBJ1-2; D is possibly TRBD1 (5 bases). V was cut by 2 bases and J by 1 base, with 8 bases left in between. Germline V lookup: CDR1 SNHLY, CDR2 FYNNEI. The CDR3 has 14 amino acids. This CDR3 is CASSERGSNYGYTF. CDR3 coding DNA: TGTGCCAGCAGTGAACGGGGGAGTAACTATGGCTACACCTTC.

V gene TRBV28 combines with J gene TRBJ1-5, with D unclear. Trimming shortened V by 3 bases and J by 5 bases, and 14 bases separated the two germline ends. The germline gives CDR1 MDHEN, CDR2 SYDVKM. This CDR3 spans 15 amino acids. CDR3: CASSLPPMWDQPQHF. CDR3 bases: TGTGCCAGCAGTTTGCCCCCCATGTGGGATCAGCCCCAGCATTTT.

The chain carries TRBV6-2 or TRBV6-3 and TRBJ1-2; 8 bases line up with TRBD1. Trimming cost V 6 bases and J 5 bases; bases outside gene matches: 8. The germline V gene encodes CDR1 MNHEY and CDR2 SVGEGT. There are 14 residues in the CDR3. CDR3 sequence (DNA): TGTGCCAGCAGAACCCCCCGGACAGGGTATGGCTACACCTTC. Amino acids: CASRTPRTGYGYTF.

This clonotype was found many times. The chain joins TRBV7-2 to TRBJ2-7, with 10 bases fitting TRBD2. This CDR3 has 15 residues. The V segment lost 1 base and the J segment 5 bases; nucleotides outside the gene matches: 5. Germline V lookup: CDR1 SGHTA, CDR2 FQGNSA. The CDR3 spells CASSLELAGIHEQYF. CDR3 DNA sequence: TGTGCCAGCAGCTTAGAACTAGCGGGAATCCACGAGCAGTACTTC. Filled out from reference TRBV7-2 and TRBJ2-7, the complete variable domain reads GAGVSQSPSNKVTEKGKDVELRCDPISGHTALYWYRQSLGQGLEFLIYFQGNSAPDKSGLPSDRFSAERTGGSVSTLTIQRTQQEDSAVYLCASSLELAGIHEQYFGPGTRLTVT.

This clonotype was observed at least ten times. V is TRBV7-2 and J is TRBJ2-1, with D unclear. V was cut by 8 bases and J by 3 bases, with 14 bases left in between. The CDR3 consists of 14 residues. Per the germline V gene, CDR1 is SGHTA and CDR2 is FQGNSA. The CDR3 loop reads CASGLKGLYNEQFF. CDR3 DNA sequence: TGTGCCAGCGGGCTGAAGGGTCTCTACAATGAGCAGTTCTTC. The complete variable domain, with remaining parts taken from reference TRBV7-2 and TRBJ2-1, reads GAGVSQSPSNKVTEKGKDVELRCDPISGHTALYWYRQSLGQGLEFLIYFQGNSAPDKSGLPSDRFSAERTGGSVSTLTIQRTQQEDSAVYLCASGLKGLYNEQFFGPGTRLTVL.

V usage is TRBV12-3 or TRBV12-4 and J usage is TRBJ2-7; TRBD2 agrees at 11 bases. Germline trimming cut 5 bases from V and 0 bases from J; bases unmatched to any gene: 3. The CDR3 is 15 amino acids. CDR3 DNA: TGTGCCAGCAGTCGACTAGCGGGAACCTCCTACGAGCAGTACTTC. This encodes CASSRLAGTSYEQYF.

The genes are TRBV12-3 or TRBV12-4 and TRBJ1-5, with D tentatively TRBD1 (6 bases). CDR3 length equals 14 residues. Trimming took 5 bases from V and 3 from J, leaving 11 bases between them. CDR3 coding DNA: TGTGCCAGCAGTCGCACAGGGTTCAATCAGCCCCAGCATTTT. It translates to CASSRTGFNQPQHF.

This clonotype has at least ten counts. The V and J genes are TRBV4-2 and TRBJ1-1; no clear D gene. V lost 1 base and J 4 bases, leaving 7 bases between the germline ends. The CDR3 is 13 amino acids. CDR1 is LGHNA, CDR2 YNFKEQ, per germline. CDR3 coding DNA: TGTGCCAGCAGCCAAGGTGGGTCCACTGAAGCTTTCTTT. It specifies CASSQGGSTEAFF.

This chain uses TRBV6-2 or TRBV6-3 with TRBJ1-3; the match to TRBD1 covers 7 bases. Looked up from germline, CDR1 is MNHEY and CDR2 is SVGEGT. Trimming cost V 6 bases and J 2 bases; bases outside gene matches: 7. This CDR3 contains 15 residues. In nucleotides, the CDR3 is TGTGCCAGCAGCCACCCCAGGGGGACTGGAAACACCATATATTTT. This sequence encodes CASSHPRGTGNTIYF.

The table lists this clonotype with many counts. The rearrangement joins TRBV25-1 to TRBJ1-2; D remains ambiguous. Trimming cost V 2 bases and J 7 bases, with 11 bases left between them. The CDR3 has 13 residues. Germline lookup yields CDR1 MGHDK and CDR2 SYGVNS. In DNA, the CDR3 is TGTGCCAGCAGTGAACCCAACATTCCTGGCTACACCTTC. Its translation: CASSEPNIPGYTF.

This clonotype appeared many times. The rearrangement links TRBV7-6 to TRBJ2-1; D gene ambiguous. This CDR3 contains 14 residues. Germline V gives CDR1 SGHVS, CDR2 FNYEAQ. V was trimmed by 5 bases and J by 4 bases, leaving 12 bases between them. The CDR3 is CASSPSDLYNEQFF. For the CDR3, the DNA is TGTGCCAGCAGCCCCTCGGACCTTTACAATGAGCAGTTCTTC.

V usage is TRBV20-1 and J usage is TRBJ1-1; D perhaps matches TRBD1 (5 bases). Germline values: CDR1 DFQATT, CDR2 SNEGSKA (reference sequence). V was trimmed by 1 base and J by 0 bases, leaving 9 bases between them. The CDR3 is 14 residues long. This CDR3 is CSARAVTVNTEAFF. The CDR3 DNA is TGCAGTGCTAGAGCAGTGACAGTGAACACTGAAGCTTTCTTT.

This clonotype occurred many times. The chain is built from TRBV7-8 and TRBJ2-2; the D gene is possibly TRBD2 (6 bases). Per the germline V gene, CDR1 is SGHVS and CDR2 is FQNEAQ. CDR3 length: 16 amino acids. The ends were cut back, 5 bases at V and 0 bases at J, with 13 bases in the middle. The CDR3 DNA follows: TGTGCCAGCAGCCGTCGGGACTCCACGAACACCGGGGAGCTGTTTTTT. The encoded protein is CASSRRDSTNTGELFF. The full variable domain, with the rest looked up from reference TRBV7-8 and TRBJ2-2, is GAGVSQSPRYKVAKRGQDVALRCDPISGHVSLFWYQQALGQGPEFLTYFQNEAQLDKSGLPSDRFFAERPEGSVSTLKIQRTQQEDSAVYLCASSRRDSTNTGELFFGEGSRLTVL.

CDR3 residues: CASRGQGNSYEQYF. CDR3 coding DNA: TGTGCCAGCAGAGGACAGGGGAATTCCTACGAGCAGTACTTC. The chain has TRBV28 and TRBJ2-7, with 9 bases aligning to TRBD1. Germline CDR1 is MDHEN and CDR2 is SYDVKM. The CDR3 length is 14 residues. V shed 6 bases, J shed 1 base, and the junction held 4 bases outside the gene matches.

This clonotype was picked up many times. The J gene is TRBJ2-7, the V gene TRBV28, with 8 bases fitting TRBD1. This CDR3 comprises 15 residues. From germline, CDR1 is MDHEN and CDR2 SYDVKM. J was trimmed by 3 bases and V by 6 bases; bases with no gene match: 10. CDR3 DNA sequence: TGTGCCAGCAGCACCGGACAGGGAGTTCGCTACGAGCAGTACTTC. Amino acids: CASSTGQGVRYEQYF.

As regards this clonotype: Given a much more abundant clone one base away, this may be a read error. The chain employs TRBV6-1 and TRBJ2-2; D perhaps matches TRBD2 (5 bases). The CDR3 has 14 amino acids. V gave up 5 bases and J gave up 3 bases, with 10 bases separating them. CDR1 is MNHNS, CDR2 SASEGT, per germline. The CDR3 loop is CASSCLEDTGELFF. The CDR3 DNA reads TGTGCCAGCAGTTGCTTGGAGGACACCGGGGAGCTGTTTTTT.